The 23 T cell receptor beta chains listed next were all sequenced from one sample in a study of T-cell memory formation after mild COVID-19. Each CDR3 protein gets one entry after TCRdb re-called the 5' RACE reads with MiXCR. The data hold under 250,000 distinct CDR3 sequences, with roughly 14% observed a single time. The sequenced sample was PBMCs or a T cell subset sorted from them (not recorded which). The receptors originated from an adult woman who had mild COVID-19 (a few samples of this study predate the infection). Cell type and time point are not known.

The J gene is TRBJ1-6, the V gene TRBV12-3 or TRBV12-4; the D gene is possibly TRBD1 (5 bases). Trimming took 1 base from V and 6 from J, leaving 22 bases between them. This CDR3 spans 19 amino acids. The CDR3 DNA sequence: TGTGCCAGCAGTTTAGGATACGCCCCAGCAGGGAGGATTAATTCACCCCTCCACTTT. Translating gives CASSLGYAPAGRINSPLHF.

This clonotype was detected a few times. The V call is TRBV21-1, the J call TRBJ1-6. TRBV21-1 is a recognized pseudogene. CDR3 length equals 13 residues. The CDR3 DNA is TGTGCCAGCAGCAGTAGTAGGAATTCACCCCTCCACTTT. Translation gives CASSSSRNSPLHF.

In this sample, this clonotype turned up a few times. At one end the junction does not follow the germline gene, possibly because of a read error. This chain joins TRBV7-7 and TRBJ1-1; weak D call: TRBD1 (5 bases). Germline assignment: CDR1 SSHAT and CDR2 FNYEAQ (reference sequence). The CDR3 runs to 14 residues. CDR3 region: CASTGGGETPEAFF. CDR3 nucleotide sequence: TGTGCTAGCACCGGGGGGGGGGAGACCCCTGAAGCTTTCTTT.

This clonotype was found a few times. The V and J genes are TRBV2 and TRBJ2-7, with D possibly TRBD2 on 7 matching bases. This CDR3 comprises 15 residues. V shed 3 bases and J shed 1 base, with 13 bases lying between them. Germline assignment: CDR1 SNHLY and CDR2 FYNNEI. This CDR3 is CASSEGGALSYEQYF. The DNA of the CDR3 is TGTGCCAGCAGTGAGGGGGGGGCGTTATCCTACGAGCAGTACTTC.

The genes are TRBV27 and TRBJ1-1; the D gene is possibly TRBD1 (5 bases). This CDR3 contains 14 residues. V lost 5 bases and J lost 2, with 12 bases in between. Germline-derived CDR1 and CDR2 are MNHEY and SMNVEV (reference sequence). The CDR3 reads CASSKYDRNTEAFF. The CDR3 bases are TGTGCCAGCAGTAAATACGACAGAAACACTGAAGCTTTCTTT.

The J gene is TRBJ2-1, the V gene TRBV2; TRBD2 aligns across 11 bases. The germline V gene has CDR1 SNHLY and CDR2 FYNNEI. The CDR3 consists of 15 residues. V lost 4 bases and J lost 10; bases outside the gene matches: 9. The CDR3 DNA follows: TGTGCCAGCAGTGTCTCACTAGCGGGAGTGGGAGAGCAGTTCTTC. Protein: CASSVSLAGVGEQFF.

This clonotype was seen a handful of times. The V and J genes are TRBV6-5 and TRBJ2-5, with D uncertain. The CDR3 totals 13 residues. In germline, CDR1 is MNHEY, CDR2 SVGAGI. The ends were cut back, 4 bases at V and 4 bases at J, with 10 bases in the middle. Written as DNA, the CDR3 is TGTGCCAGCAGTTGGAATCCTCGAGAGACCCAGTACTTC. It codes for CASSWNPRETQYF.

The sample holds a few counts of this clonotype. This chain connects TRBV7-2 to TRBJ2-1; the match to TRBD2 covers 7 bases. The ends lost 3 bases at V and 3 bases at J; junction bases unmatched: 2. This CDR3 spans 14 amino acids. Looked up from germline, CDR1 is SGHTA and CDR2 is FQGNSA. Here the CDR3 reads CASSLGGGYNEQFF. In DNA form, the CDR3 reads TGTGCCAGCAGCTTGGGGGGGGGCTACAATGAGCAGTTCTTC.

Only a few counts were recorded for this clonotype. The rearrangement joins TRBV20-1 to TRBJ1-1; D ambiguous. Per germline, CDR1 DFQATT and CDR2 SNEGSKA (reference sequence). The CDR3 length is 13 residues. V was cut by 4 bases and J by 0 bases, with 9 bases left in between. This CDR3 is CSAKGTVNTEAFF. CDR3 in DNA: TGCAGTGCTAAGGGTACGGTGAACACTGAAGCTTTCTTT.

This clonotype has ten or more counts. The chain carries TRBV11-2 and TRBJ2-3, with 7 nucleotides matching TRBD2. Germline values: CDR1 SGHAT, CDR2 FQNNGV. The V gene end was trimmed by 5 bases and the J gene end by 2 bases; junction bases not matched to a gene: 7. The CDR3 length is 15 residues. CDR3 sequence (DNA): TGTGCCAGCAGCCCCTCGGGGGGAGTCACAGATACGCAGTATTTT. Encoded protein: CASSPSGGVTDTQYF.

This clonotype occurred a few times. Written as DNA, the CDR3 is TGCGCCAGCCGACCGGTCGGGGCTTACGAGCAGTACTTC. Its protein is CASRPVGAYEQYF. This chain joins TRBV5-1 and TRBJ2-7; D possibly uses TRBD1 or TRBD2 (5 bases each). V lost 7 bases, J lost 4 bases, and 15 bases lay in between. This CDR3 contains 13 residues. The germline V gene encodes CDR1 SGHRS and CDR2 YFSETQ.

Ten or more counts support this clonotype. The chain links TRBV7-9 to TRBJ1-2; maybe TRBD1 (5 bases). V dropped 6 bases and J dropped 0 bases, with 11 bases sitting between them. Germline CDR1 reads SEHNR; CDR2 reads FQNEAQ (reference sequence). The CDR3 loop spans 14 amino acids. Here the CDR3 DNA reads TGTGCCAGCAGTCGGGACGGAGCTAACTATGGCTACACCTTC. It is translated as CASSRDGANYGYTF.

The chain is built from TRBV5-6 and TRBJ1-1, with D possibly matching TRBD1 (5 bases). The CDR3 consists of 15 residues. Trimming took off 1 base at V and 3 bases at J, with 13 bases between the two ends. CDR1 and CDR2 (germline): SGHDT, YYEEEE. The CDR3 nucleotides read TGTGCCAGCAGCTTGTTGTCCAGGGACGACACTGAAGCTTTCTTT. It encodes CASSLLSRDDTEAFF.

This clonotype was detected only a few times. The chain is built from TRBV12-3 or TRBV12-4 and TRBJ1-1; 7 positions agree with TRBD1. This CDR3 has 19 residues. Losses at the gene ends were 2 bases for V and 0 bases for J; bases not matched to a gene: 15. CDR3 nucleotides: TGTGCCAGCAGTTTAAAAGGGGGACAGCTTCGAGTGATGAACACTGAAGCTTTCTTT. This sequence encodes CASSLKGGQLRVMNTEAFF.

The chain employs TRBV10-3 and TRBJ1-2; D not resolved. Germline V CDR1 and CDR2: ENHRY, SYGVKD. V dropped 3 bases and J dropped 4 bases, with 18 bases sitting between them. The CDR3 is made up of 16 amino acids. Written as DNA, the CDR3 is TGTGCCATCAGTGACTCGCCTGCTACGGCCGTCTATGGCTACACCTTC. Protein sequence: CAISDSPATAVYGYTF.

The V gene is TRBV5-5, the J gene TRBJ2-7; D is possibly TRBD1 (5 bases). This CDR3 is 15 amino acids long. Germline loops: CDR1 SGHKS, CDR2 YYEKEE (reference sequence). Trimming took 4 bases from V and 1 from J, leaving 15 bases between them. This CDR3 is CASSTLNGASYEQYF. CDR3 nucleotides: TGTGCCAGCAGCACATTGAATGGGGCTTCCTACGAGCAGTACTTC.

Written as DNA, the CDR3 is TGCAGCGTGGGACTGAACACTGAAGCTTTCTTT. The encoded protein is CSVGLNTEAFF. This chain links TRBV29-1 with TRBJ1-1; a weak D match, TRBD1 (5 bases). CDR1 is SQVTM, CDR2 ANQGSEA, per germline. The CDR3 length is 11 residues. Trimming removed 6 bases from V and 0 bases from J, with 5 bases in between.

This clonotype was picked up many times. The chain is built from TRBV4-3 and TRBJ2-7, with D perhaps TRBD1 (5 bases). Germline V gene lookup returns CDR1 LGHNA and CDR2 YSLEER. The V gene lost 4 bases and the J gene lost 1 base, with 11 bases spanning the gap. The CDR3 extends over 14 amino acids. CDR3 loop: CASSRLRDSYEQYF. CDR3 in DNA: TGCGCCAGCAGCCGGCTCAGGGATTCCTACGAGCAGTACTTC.

The table lists this clonotype with a few counts. The V and J genes are TRBV6-2 or TRBV6-3 and TRBJ2-7; 9 nucleotides align to TRBD1. The CDR3 is 13 residues long. The germline gives CDR1 MNHEY, CDR2 SVGEGT. Trimming removed 5 bases from V and 5 bases from J; junction bases left unmatched: 4. The DNA of the CDR3 is TGTGCCAGCAGTCGTACAGGGGGCCACGAGCAGTACTTC. As protein: CASSRTGGHEQYF.

The V call is TRBV10-3, the J call TRBJ2-3, with D perhaps matching TRBD2 (7 bases). Germline lookup yields CDR1 ENHRY and CDR2 SYGVKD. This CDR3 has 15 amino acids. Trimming took off 2 bases at V and 6 bases at J, with 15 bases between the two ends. The CDR3 bases are TGTGCCATCAGTGAGAGGGGGGGAGTTGCTGATACGCAGTATTTT. Translating gives CAISERGGVADTQYF.

J is TRBJ2-7 and V is TRBV10-3; a weak D match, TRBD2 (6 bases). The germline gives CDR1 ENHRY, CDR2 SYGVKD. V dropped 9 bases and J dropped 4 bases, with 16 bases sitting between them. The CDR3 sequence is 13 residues long. CDR3 sequence reads: CAMTGGVGYEQYF. The CDR3 region has the DNA TGTGCCATGACTGGCGGGGTAGGGTACGAGCAGTACTTC.

J is TRBJ2-7 and V is TRBV25-1; D is undetermined. Germline V gene data show CDR1 as MGHDK and CDR2 as SYGVNS. The CDR3 loop spans 11 amino acids. Between the trimmed V and J ends, which lost 6 bases and 3 bases, there was a span of 6 bases. The CDR3 DNA reads as TGTGCCAGCAGCGACTTCTACGAGCAGTACTTC. It translates to CASSDFYEQYF.

This clonotype was observed a handful of times. The chain has TRBV5-1 and TRBJ2-2; 7 nucleotides align to TRBD1. V trimming: 2 bases; J trimming: 8 bases; junction bases outside the gene matches: 15. The CDR3 sequence is 17 residues long. Germline CDR1 and CDR2: SGHRS and YFSETQ. This CDR3 reads CASSFVGLAGGSGELFF. The CDR3 DNA sequence: TGCGCCAGCAGCTTTGTTGGATTGGCAGGGGGATCTGGGGAGCTGTTTTTT. Complete variable domain (other parts from reference TRBV5-1 and TRBJ2-2): KAGVTQTPRYLIKTRGQQVTLSCSPISGHRSVSWYQQTPGQGLQFLFEYFSETQRNKGNFPGRFSGRQFSNSRSEMNVSTLELGDSALYLCASSFVGLAGGSGELFFGEGSRLTVL.